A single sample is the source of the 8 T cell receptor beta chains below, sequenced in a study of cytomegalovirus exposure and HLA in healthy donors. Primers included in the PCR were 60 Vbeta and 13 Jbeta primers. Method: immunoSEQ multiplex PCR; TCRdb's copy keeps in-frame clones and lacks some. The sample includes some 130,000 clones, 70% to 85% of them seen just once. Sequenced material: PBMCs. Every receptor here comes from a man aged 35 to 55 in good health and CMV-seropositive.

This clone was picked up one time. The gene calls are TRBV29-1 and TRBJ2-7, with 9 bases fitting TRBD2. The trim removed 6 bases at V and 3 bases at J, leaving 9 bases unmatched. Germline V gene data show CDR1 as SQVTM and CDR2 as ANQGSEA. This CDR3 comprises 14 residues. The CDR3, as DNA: TGCAGCGTACTTCTAGCGGGAAAGGTCTACGAGCAGTACTTC. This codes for CSVLLAGKVYEQYF.

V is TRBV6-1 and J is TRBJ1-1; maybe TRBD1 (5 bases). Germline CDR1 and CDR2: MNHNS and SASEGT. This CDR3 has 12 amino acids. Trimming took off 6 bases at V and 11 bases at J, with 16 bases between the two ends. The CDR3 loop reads CASRTRLGGAFF. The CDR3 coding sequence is TGTGCCAGCAGGACCCGATTGGGGGGGGCTTTCTTT.

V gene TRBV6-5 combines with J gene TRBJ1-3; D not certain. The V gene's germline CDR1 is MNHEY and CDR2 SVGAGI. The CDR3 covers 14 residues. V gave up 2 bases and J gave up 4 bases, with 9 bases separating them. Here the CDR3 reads CASSYQGSGNTIYF. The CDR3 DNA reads TGTGCCAGCAGTTACCAAGGTAGCGGAAACACCATATATTTT.

The CDR3: CASSSFSVNTEAFF. CDR3 DNA sequence: TGCGCCAGCAGCTCTTTCAGTGTGAACACTGAAGCTTTCTTT. The chain recombines TRBV5-1 with TRBJ1-1, with D uncertain. This CDR3 has 14 amino acids. CDR1 is SGHRS and CDR2 is YFSETQ in the germline V gene. With 3 bases removed from V and 0 bases from J, the gap between germline ends came to 9 bases.

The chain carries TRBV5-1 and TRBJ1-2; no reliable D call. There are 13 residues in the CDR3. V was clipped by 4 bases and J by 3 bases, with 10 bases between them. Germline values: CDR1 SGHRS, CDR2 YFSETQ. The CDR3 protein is CASSPDGDYGYTF. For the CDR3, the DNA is TGCGCCAGCAGCCCGGACGGGGACTATGGCTACACCTTC.

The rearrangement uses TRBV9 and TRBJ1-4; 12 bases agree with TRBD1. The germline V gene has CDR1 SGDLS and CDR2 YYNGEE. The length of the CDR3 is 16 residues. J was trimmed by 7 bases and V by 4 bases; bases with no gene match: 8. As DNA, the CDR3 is TGTGCCAGCAGCTTCACCGGGACAGGGGGCCTTGAAAAACTGTTTTTT. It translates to CASSFTGTGGLEKLFF.

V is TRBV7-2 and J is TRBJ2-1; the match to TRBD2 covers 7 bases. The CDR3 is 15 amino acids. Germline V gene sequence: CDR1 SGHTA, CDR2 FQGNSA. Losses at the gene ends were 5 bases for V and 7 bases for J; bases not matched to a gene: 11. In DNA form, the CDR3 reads TGTGCCAGCAGCCAGCGGGGCGGGAGATGGAATGAGCAGTTCTTC. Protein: CASSQRGGRWNEQFF.

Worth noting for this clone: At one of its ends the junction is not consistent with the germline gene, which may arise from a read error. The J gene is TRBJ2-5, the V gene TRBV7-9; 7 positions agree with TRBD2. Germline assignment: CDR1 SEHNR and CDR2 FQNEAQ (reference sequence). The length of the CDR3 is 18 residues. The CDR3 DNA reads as TGTTCCAGCAGCTCTACCACCCGGGGGAGGGCTAGCAGGGAGACCCAGTACTTC. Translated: CSSSSTTRGRASRETQYF.